These 25 T cell receptor beta chains were sequenced from one sample in a study of blood T cell repertoires in COVID-19. Clones were read by immunoSEQ multiplex PCR, and TCRdb kept only the in-frame ones, dropping some. The repertoire holds about 120,000 clones, with about four fifths as singletons. The sequencing sample was made of peripheral blood. These receptors were obtained from a man between 60 and 70 years old with acute or convalescent COVID-19.

V and J are TRBV3-1 (or the pseudogene TRBV3-2) and TRBJ2-2; 12 bases match TRBD2. The CDR3 contains 18 residues. V lost 1 base, J lost 5 bases, and 8 bases stayed unmatched. Germline V lookup: CDR1 LGHDT, CDR2 YNNKEL (reference sequence). The CDR3 loop reads CASSQVPSGRAETGELFF. Written as DNA, the CDR3 is TGTGCCAGCAGCCAAGTGCCTAGCGGGAGGGCCGAAACCGGGGAGCTGTTTTTT.

This clone has a handful of counts. The chain combines TRBV28 with TRBJ1-5; maybe TRBD1 (6 bases). V was trimmed by 2 bases and J by 2 bases, leaving 10 bases between them. Germline V lookup: CDR1 MDHEN, CDR2 SYDVKM. CDR3 length equals 15 residues. CDR3 region: CASSLHRAGNQPQHF. For the CDR3, the DNA is TGTGCCAGCAGTTTACACAGGGCGGGCAATCAGCCCCAGCATTTT.

This chain connects TRBV7-9 to TRBJ1-4; D might be TRBD1 (5 bases). The CDR3 totals 16 residues. Per the germline V gene, CDR1 is SEHNR and CDR2 is FQNEAQ (reference sequence). With 4 bases removed from V and 0 bases from J, the gap between germline ends came to 12 bases. CDR3 nucleotide sequence: TGTGCCAGCAGCTCCCCGACAGTTACAACTAATGAAAAACTGTTTTTT. Protein product: CASSSPTVTTNEKLFF. Supplemented by reference TRBV7-9 and TRBJ1-4, the full variable domain reads DTGVSQNPRHKITKRGQNVTFRCDPISEHNRLYWYRQTLGQGPEFLTYFQNEAQLEKSRLLSDRFSAERPKGSFSTLEIQRTEQGDSAMYLCASSSPTVTTNEKLFFGSGTQLSVL.

V is TRBV5-6 and J is TRBJ2-2, with 9 bases lining up with TRBD1. Germline-derived CDR1 and CDR2 are SGHDT and YYEEEE. V shed 4 bases, J shed 9 bases, and the junction held 13 bases outside the gene matches. The CDR3 is 16 amino acids. The CDR3 DNA reads TGTGCCAGCAGCGCGTTCGAACAGGGGGCAGGCAGGGAGCTGTTTTTT. Protein product: CASSAFEQGAGRELFF.

V usage is TRBV2 and J usage is TRBJ2-1; 13 bases line up with TRBD2. Germline V lookup: CDR1 SNHLY, CDR2 FYNNEI. With 8 bases clipped from V and 8 bases from J, the junction kept 6 bases outside the gene matches. The CDR3 consists of 14 residues. As DNA, the CDR3 is TGTGCCAGCGTTGGACTAGCGGGAGTCCATGAGCAGTTCTTC. Encoded protein: CASVGLAGVHEQFF.

This chain uses TRBV24-1 with TRBJ1-3, with D uncertain. Trimming cost V 3 bases and J 0 bases, with 8 bases left between them. This CDR3 spans 15 amino acids. CDR1 is KGHDR and CDR2 is SFDVKD in the germline V gene. In DNA form, the CDR3 reads TGTGCCACCAGTGATCCGCGGGGCTCTGGAAACACCATATATTTT. Residues: CATSDPRGSGNTIYF.

The chain is built from TRBV19 and TRBJ1-1, with 9 bases that match TRBD1. The J segment lost 4 bases and the V segment lost 9 bases, leaving 6 bases of the junction unmatched. The CDR3 is made up of 13 amino acids. Germline values: CDR1 LNHDA, CDR2 SQIVND (reference sequence). For the CDR3, the DNA is TGTGCCAGCCAGGACAGGGGTGGCACTGAAGCTTTCTTT. It is translated as CASQDRGGTEAFF.

The rearrangement links TRBV4-1 to TRBJ1-1; D is perhaps TRBD1 (6 bases). Per the germline V gene, CDR1 is MGHRA and CDR2 is YSYEKL. There are 16 residues in the CDR3. The V gene lost 4 bases and the J gene lost 2 bases, with 17 bases spanning the gap. DNA of the CDR3: TGCGCCAGCAGCCGGGGGACACGTATTACAAACACTGAAGCTTTCTTT. It encodes CASSRGTRITNTEAFF.

The chain recombines TRBV30 with TRBJ1-4, with 7 nucleotides matching TRBD1. The CDR3 is 12 amino acids. CDR1 is GTSNPN, CDR2 SVGIG, per germline (reference sequence). J was trimmed by 6 bases and V by 7 bases; bases with no gene match: 5. The CDR3 sequence is CAYTGVDEKLFF. DNA for the CDR3: TGTGCCTACACAGGGGTCGATGAAAAACTGTTTTTT.

The chain recombines TRBV24-1 with TRBJ2-2; TRBD1 agrees at 8 bases. From germline, CDR1 is KGHDR and CDR2 SFDVKD. The CDR3 loop spans 15 amino acids. V lost 5 bases and J lost 5; bases outside the gene matches: 6. CDR3: CATSVGTGPTGELFF. The CDR3 coding sequence is TGTGCCACCAGTGTTGGGACAGGACCGACCGGGGAGCTGTTTTTT.

This clone appeared a few times. The identical CDR3 is also encoded by other nucleotide sequences in the sample. V is TRBV7-9 and J is TRBJ1-1; D is unclear. This CDR3 has 12 amino acids. With 1 base removed from V and 5 bases from J, the gap between germline ends came to 5 bases. Germline CDR1 reads SEHNR; CDR2 reads FQNEAQ (reference sequence). The CDR3 region is CASSLGRTEAFF. In nucleotides, the CDR3 is TGTGCCAGCAGCTTAGGTCGGACTGAAGCTTTCTTT.

In DNA, the CDR3 is TGTGCCAGCAGCCCACGGACTAGCGGGAGTAGTACCGGGGAGCTGTTTTTT. Encoded protein: CASSPRTSGSSTGELFF. This chain connects TRBV7-6 to TRBJ2-2; 13 bases align to TRBD2. CDR1 and CDR2 from the germline V gene are SGHVS and FNYEAQ. V lost 5 bases and J lost 5; bases outside the gene matches: 8. The CDR3 is 17 amino acids. The entire variable domain, with the rest obtained from reference TRBV7-6 and TRBJ2-2, is as follows: GAGVSQSPRYKVTKRGQDVALRCDPISGHVSLYWYRQALGQGPEFLTYFNYEAQQDKSGLPNDRFSAERPEGSISTLTIQRTEQRDSAMYRCASSPRTSGSSTGELFFGEGSRLTVL.

The chain links TRBV12-3 or TRBV12-4 to TRBJ2-5; D possibly corresponds to TRBD2 (6 bases). The CDR3 is made up of 11 amino acids. V was clipped by 7 bases and J by 5 bases, with 8 bases between them. CDR3: CASTGGETQYF. The CDR3 DNA is TGTGCCAGCACCGGAGGGGAGACCCAGTACTTC.

The genes are TRBV3-1 (or the pseudogene TRBV3-2) and TRBJ1-1; 8 positions agree with TRBD1. The CDR3 spans 15 residues. CDR1 and CDR2 (germline): LGHDT, YNNKEL (reference sequence). The ends lost 5 bases at V and 1 base at J; junction bases unmatched: 6. CDR3 protein: CASSFRQGRNTEAFF. CDR3 bases: TGTGCCAGCAGCTTCCGACAGGGGAGGAACACTGAAGCTTTCTTT.

V gene TRBV7-9 combines with J gene TRBJ2-3; 11 nucleotides agree with TRBD1. Germline CDR1 is SEHNR and CDR2 is FQNEAQ (reference sequence). The CDR3 consists of 15 residues. J lost 3 bases, V lost 5 bases, and 4 bases had no gene match. The CDR3 DNA reads TGTGCCAGCAGCGCTTGGGACAGGGGGACAGATACGCAGTATTTT. Residues: CASSAWDRGTDTQYF.

This clone was observed a single time. V gene TRBV9 combines with J gene TRBJ1-5, with a weak D call TRBD1 (5 bases). Germline loops: CDR1 SGDLS, CDR2 YYNGEE. V lost 5 bases to trimming and J lost 5 bases, with 11 bases between them. This CDR3 has 13 amino acids. The CDR3 DNA is TGTGCCAGCAGTGTGACAGACGATCAGCCCCAGCATTTT. It codes for CASSVTDDQPQHF. The whole variable domain, remainder taken from reference TRBV9 and TRBJ1-5, is DSGVTQTPKHLITATGQRVTLRCSPRSGDLSVYWYQQSLDQGLQFLIQYYNGEERAKGNILERFSAQQFPDLHSELNLSSLELGDSALYFCASSVTDDQPQHFGDGTRLSIL.

This chain links TRBV3-1 (or the pseudogene TRBV3-2) with TRBJ1-4, with a weak D call TRBD1 (6 bases). The ends were cut back, 4 bases at V and 5 bases at J, with 14 bases in the middle. The CDR3 runs 15 residues. Germline V CDR1 and CDR2: LGHDT, YNNKEL (reference sequence). CDR3 bases: TGTGCCAGCAGCCCAGGGGTGGGGGCAAATGAAAAACTGTTTTTT. Protein: CASSPGVGANEKLFF.

The J gene is TRBJ2-1, the V gene TRBV5-1; 11 bases agree with TRBD2. V dropped 6 bases and J dropped 7; count of bases not matched to a gene: 9. CDR3 length: 15 residues. CDR1 and CDR2 from the germline V gene are SGHRS and YFSETQ. The CDR3 here is CASTGIAGGWNEQFF. CDR3 nucleotides: TGCGCCAGCACGGGGATAGCGGGAGGGTGGAATGAGCAGTTCTTC.

The genes are TRBV27 and TRBJ2-3, with 7 bases aligning to TRBD1. The CDR3 contains 15 residues. Germline lookup yields CDR1 MNHEY and CDR2 SMNVEV (reference sequence). The junction had 6 bases not matched to a gene; V was cut back by 6 bases and J by 0 bases. The DNA of the CDR3 is TGTGCCAGCAGCGGGACAGACCCTAGCACAGATACGCAGTATTTT. This encodes CASSGTDPSTDTQYF.

The table lists this clone with a few counts. The rearrangement uses TRBV27 and TRBJ2-1; 11 bases are shared with TRBD2. With V trimmed by 6 bases and J by 5 bases, 6 bases remained unmatched. This CDR3 spans 15 amino acids. CDR1 and CDR2 (germline): MNHEY, SMNVEV (reference sequence). The CDR3 bases are TGTGCCAGCAGCACCACTAGCGGGAGAGACAATGAGCAGTTCTTC. Translation gives CASSTTSGRDNEQFF.

The gene calls are TRBV4-1 and TRBJ1-1; TRBD1 agrees at 7 bases. Unmatched junction bases numbered 9, after V lost 4 bases and J lost 1 base. The CDR3 length is 16 residues. Per germline, CDR1 MGHRA and CDR2 YSYEKL. The CDR3 loop is CASSPRGTEKNTEAFF. The CDR3 DNA reads TGCGCCAGCAGCCCAAGAGGGACAGAAAAGAACACTGAAGCTTTCTTT.

The rearrangement joins TRBV30 to TRBJ1-5, with D uncertain. The V end lost 2 bases, the J end lost 6 bases, and 11 bases lay between the germline ends. Looked up from germline, CDR1 is GTSNPN and CDR2 is SVGIG (reference sequence). This CDR3 comprises 13 residues. The DNA of the CDR3 is TGTGCCTGGAGTCCACCGGGTGGTCAGCCCCAGCATTTT. Protein: CAWSPPGGQPQHF.

The chain joins TRBV5-1 to TRBJ1-2; tentatively, D is TRBD1 (5 bases). V lost 1 base, J lost 4 bases, and 8 bases lay in between. The CDR3 extends over 13 amino acids. The germline V gene encodes CDR1 SGHRS and CDR2 YFSETQ. CDR3 loop: CASSLPGIYGYTF. DNA for the CDR3: TGCGCCAGCAGCTTGCCAGGGATCTATGGCTACACCTTC.

This clone was detected a few times. This chain links TRBV9 with TRBJ1-6; a weak D match, TRBD1 (6 bases). The CDR3 spans 19 residues. In germline, CDR1 is SGDLS, CDR2 YYNGEE. The V end lost 4 bases, the J end lost 6 bases, and 26 bases lay between the germline ends. In nucleotides, the CDR3 is TGTGCCAGCAGCCCGTTAGGCGGGGGGCGATCAGGAGGTAATTCACCCCTCCACTTT. Translating it yields CASSPLGGGRSGGNSPLHF.

J is TRBJ2-5 and V is TRBV21-1; TRBD1 is the table's D call, not checked against the DNA. TRBV21-1 is flagged as a pseudogene. CDR3 length: 15 amino acids. CDR3: CASSKWWQVQETQYF. DNA for the CDR3: TGTGCCAGCAGCAAATGGTGGCAAGTCCAAGAGACCCAGTACTTC.